The source of this T cell receptor beta chain is a study of beta chain features in type 1 diabetes. Regarding the study as a whole: Type 1 diabetes patients had moderately but significantly shorter TCRB CDR3s in all four CD4+ subsets.

The CDR3 is 12 residues long. Germline values: CDR1 LNHDA, CDR2 SQIVND (reference sequence). The V gene end was trimmed by 3 bases and the J gene end by 10 bases; junction bases not matched to a gene: 2. The isolated RNA, all of it, was reverse transcribed, so expressed TCRB transcripts were what got sequenced. Sequencing was performed with immunoSEQ multiplex PCR; in TCRdb, only in-frame clones are kept and a portion is missing. Seen here are 150,000 to 200,000 clones, about 8% observed once, and the top ten hold approximately 0.85%. This clone was seen a few times. As yet, its antigen is unknown. The authors obtained over 95% purity in all sorted populations.

The J gene is TRBJ2-2, the V gene TRBV19; 7 bases line up with TRBD2. The receptor's source is a woman aged 40 to 49 with type 1 diabetes. Sequenced input: central memory CD4+ T cells from blood. In DNA form, the CDR3 reads TGTGCCAGTAGTATCAGCGGGGCGGAGCTGTTTTTT. Its protein product is CASSISGAELFF.